This entry features one TCR beta chain sequence. This entry comes from a study of blood T cell repertoires in COVID-19. For the study at large: COVID-19 samples collected from the United States, Italy and Spain covered acute and convalescent phases.

Each participant's cohort was designated according to participant-reported clinical history. Two negative PCRs, clearance, or symptom resolution characterized the recovered Cohort 3 donors. The data were produced by immunoSEQ multiplex PCR, yet TCRdb's version contains in-frame clones alone and is incomplete. This sample has about 430,000 clones, with around 87% found just once. V was pared by 7 bases and J by 6 bases, with 17 bases between. Germline V lookup: CDR1 SGDLS, CDR2 YYNGEE. The CDR3 length is 14 residues. The TCR originated in a man aged 25-45 years who had recovered from COVID-19. Input material: PBMCs or T cells enriched from blood (not recorded which). The rearrangement links TRBV9 to TRBJ2-1; TRBD1 might be the D (6 bases). CDR3 sequence reads: CASAPDSSVNEQFF. The CDR3 DNA sequence: TGTGCCAGCGCTCCGGACAGTTCGGTCAATGAGCAGTTCTTC.